Listed below are T cell receptor beta chains from one sample, sequenced in a study of shared clonotypes between healthy human individuals. Here immunoSEQ multiplex PCR was the method, and the copy in TCRdb shows in-frame clones only, minus some. This table holds 2 million to 2.5 million clones, around 92% found once. The sequencing input was naive CD4+ T cells from PBMCs. The receptors shown here come from a young man in good health. Some clones in this sample may be carry-over from other donors' samples. Each CDR3 is given with its conserved first and last residue. A D gene is named only where the DNA matches it firmly. Where a row states a size, it is once, few, many or the class of an expanded clone; other rows omit it.

size	V	D	J	CDR3	DNA
once	TRBV28	.	TRBJ1-4	CASSLREKLFF	TGTGCCAGCAGTTTAAGGGAGAAACTGTTTTTT
.	TRBV6-4	TRBD1	TRBJ1-2	CASSPQAGQVYGYTF	TGTGCCAGCAGTCCTCAAGCCGGACAGGTCTATGGCTACACCTTC
.	TRBV6-6	.	TRBJ1-1	CASRVSQVEAFF	TGTGCCAGCAGAGTCTCCCAGGTTGAAGCTTTCTTT
.	TRBV18	.	TRBJ2-2	CAGGRQNTGELFF	TGTGCCGGTGGCCGTCAGAACACCGGGGAGCTGTTTTTT
.	TRBV6-1	.	TRBJ2-3	CASSEVTPGRATDTQYF	TGTGCCAGCAGTGAAGTGACCCCGGGACGGGCCACAGATACGCAGTATTTT
.	TRBV5-1	TRBD1	TRBJ2-2	CASSYRTGGETGELFF	TGCGCCAGCAGCTATCGGACAGGGGGTGAAACCGGGGAGCTGTTTTTT
.	TRBV19	TRBD1	TRBJ2-5	CASSPTGVVGETQYF	TGTGCCAGTAGTCCAACAGGGGTAGTTGGGGAGACCCAGTACTTC
.	TRBV5-4	TRBD1	TRBJ2-7	CASSLVTGGAAFEQYF	TGTGCCAGCAGCTTGGTTACAGGGGGCGCCGCGTTTGAGCAGTACTTC
.	TRBV15	.	TRBJ2-7	CATSRDSSYEQYF	TGTGCCACCAGCAGAGATTCCTCCTACGAGCAGTACTTC
.	TRBV6-6	.	TRBJ2-6	CASSYEGSGANVLTF	TGTGCCAGCAGTTACGAGGGATCTGGGGCCAACGTCCTGACTTTC